The 7 T cell receptor beta chains below all came from one sample that was sequenced in a study of CD8 T cells in ankylosing spondylitis. General observations from the study: Blood of patients with ankylosing spondylitis appeared to be characterized by a TCR beta motif of 8 or 9 highly homologous variants.

These receptors lack a known antigen. TCRdb analysed the 5' RACE reads with MiXCR anew, one entry per CDR3 protein. The data contain around 220,000 distinct CDR3 sequences, around 16% of them seen just once; the ten biggest clones take up under 55%. The sequencing sample was made of blood, either unsorted or a sorted T cell fraction (not recorded which). Receptor source: a male donor with ankylosing spondylitis.

The chain is built from TRBV29-1 and TRBJ2-2; D call uncertain. This CDR3 comprises 13 residues. The germline V gene has CDR1 SQVTM and CDR2 ANQGSEA. The V gene lost 4 bases and the J gene lost 2 bases, with 8 bases spanning the gap. Written as DNA, the CDR3 is TGCAGCGTTGGCGGTGGTAACACCGGGGAGCTGTTTTTT. This sequence encodes CSVGGGNTGELFF.

This clonotype was seen a few times. This chain links TRBV12-3 or TRBV12-4 with TRBJ1-6; possible D gene TRBD1, 5 bases. Trimming took off 6 bases at V and 1 base at J, with 13 bases between the two ends. This CDR3 is built from 16 residues. This CDR3 is CASRTGRGSYNSPLHF. The CDR3 DNA is TGTGCCAGCAGGACGGGACGGGGGTCCTATAATTCACCCCTCCACTTT.

This clonotype showed up just a few times. The rearrangement links TRBV19 to TRBJ1-1, with D perhaps matching TRBD1 (6 bases). CDR1 and CDR2 from the germline V gene are LNHDA and SQIVND (reference sequence). The V end was cut by 3 bases, the J end by 8 bases, with 13 bases between. The CDR3 length is 13 residues. CDR3 nucleotide sequence: TGTGCCAGTAGTATCTGGGGGCGCGGCGAAGCTTTCTTT. Amino acids: CASSIWGRGEAFF.

This clonotype was seen only a few times. This chain links TRBV5-1 with TRBJ1-2; the match to TRBD1 covers 9 bases. The germline gives CDR1 SGHRS, CDR2 YFSETQ. There are 15 residues in the CDR3. V dropped 1 base and J dropped 4; count of bases not matched to a gene: 5. CDR3: CASSLSDRGLYGYTF. In DNA, the CDR3 is TGCGCCAGCAGCTTGTCGGACAGGGGACTCTATGGCTACACCTTC.

This clonotype has at least ten counts. J is TRBJ2-2 and V is TRBV4-1, with a possible D match to TRBD1 (5 bases). The germline V gene has CDR1 MGHRA and CDR2 YSYEKL. The CDR3 is 16 amino acids. V was trimmed by 1 base and J by 6 bases, leaving 15 bases between them. The CDR3 protein is CASSQVEAGYSGELFF. The CDR3 DNA reads as TGCGCCAGCAGCCAAGTAGAGGCAGGGTACTCCGGGGAGCTGTTTTTT.

The chain combines TRBV4-1 with TRBJ2-6, with D perhaps TRBD2 (7 bases). Germline V gene data show CDR1 as MGHRA and CDR2 as YSYEKL. V was clipped by 3 bases and J by 0 bases, with 21 bases between them. This CDR3 has 20 amino acids. The CDR3 sequence is CASSQGGALRPLSGANVLTF. DNA for the CDR3: TGCGCCAGCAGCCAGGGGGGGGCACTTAGGCCTCTCTCTGGGGCCAACGTCCTGACTTTC.

In its sample, this clonotype was seen a few times. Here the CDR3 reads CASGLAPGRGNEQFF. Written as DNA, the CDR3 is TGTGCTAGTGGTTTGGCCCCCGGTCGCGGCAATGAGCAGTTCTTC. V gene TRBV12-5 combines with J gene TRBJ2-1; no reliable D call. The V end lost 1 base, the J end lost 6 bases, and 13 bases lay between the germline ends. Germline CDR1 and CDR2: LGHNT and FRNRAP. This CDR3 region has 15 residues. Filled out from reference TRBV12-5 and TRBJ2-1, the complete variable domain reads DARVTQTPRHKVTEMGQEVTMRCQPILGHNTVFWYRQTMMQGLELLAYFRNRAPLDDSGMPKDRFSAEMPDATLATLKIQPSEPRDSAVYFCASGLAPGRGNEQFFGPGTRLTVL.